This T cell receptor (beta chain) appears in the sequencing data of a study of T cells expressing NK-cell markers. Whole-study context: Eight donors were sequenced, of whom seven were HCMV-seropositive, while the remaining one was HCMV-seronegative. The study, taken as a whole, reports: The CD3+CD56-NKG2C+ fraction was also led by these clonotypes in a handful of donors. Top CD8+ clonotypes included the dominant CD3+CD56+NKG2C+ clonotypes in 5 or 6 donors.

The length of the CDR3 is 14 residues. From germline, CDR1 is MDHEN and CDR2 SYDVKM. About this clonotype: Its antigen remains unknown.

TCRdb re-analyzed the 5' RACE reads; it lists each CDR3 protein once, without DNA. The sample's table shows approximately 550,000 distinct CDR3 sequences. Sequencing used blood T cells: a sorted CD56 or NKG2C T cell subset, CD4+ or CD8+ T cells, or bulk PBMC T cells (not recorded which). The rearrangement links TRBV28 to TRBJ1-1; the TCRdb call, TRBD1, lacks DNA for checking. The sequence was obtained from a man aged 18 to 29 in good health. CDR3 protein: CASSLITGNTEAFF.